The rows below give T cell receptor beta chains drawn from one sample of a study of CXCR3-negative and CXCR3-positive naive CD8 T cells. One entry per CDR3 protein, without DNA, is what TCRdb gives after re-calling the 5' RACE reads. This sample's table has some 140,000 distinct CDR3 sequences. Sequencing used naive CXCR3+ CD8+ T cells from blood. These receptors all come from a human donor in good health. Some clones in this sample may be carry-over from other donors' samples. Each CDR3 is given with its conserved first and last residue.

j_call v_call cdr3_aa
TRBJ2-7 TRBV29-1 CSVAQGNSYEQYF
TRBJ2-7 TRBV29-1 CSVEGAGQGIIMGEQYF
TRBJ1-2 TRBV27 CASSLQGFYGYTF
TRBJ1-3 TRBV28 CASNLGYRGNTIYF
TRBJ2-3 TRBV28 CASRLLAGGALSTDTQYF
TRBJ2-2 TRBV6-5 CASSYGAGELFF
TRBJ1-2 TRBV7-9 CASSRETTNYGHTF
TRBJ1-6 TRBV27 CASSTAGPALNPPLHF
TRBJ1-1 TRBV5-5 CASSSTGGGTEAFF
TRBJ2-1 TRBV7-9 CASSSPGLGAYNEQFF
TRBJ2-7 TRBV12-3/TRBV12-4 CASCWGLFYEQYF
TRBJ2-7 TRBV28 CASHPAGGDRPPYEQYF
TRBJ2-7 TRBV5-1 CASSVGGYEQYF
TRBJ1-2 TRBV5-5 CASSLSGASKGYTF
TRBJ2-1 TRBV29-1 CSGGDREIEQFF
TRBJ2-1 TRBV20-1 CSAGGRKATNRQFF
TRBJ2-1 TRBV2 CASSEGRAVIYNEQFF
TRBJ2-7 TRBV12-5 CASGFRPPESYEQYF
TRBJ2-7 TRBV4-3 CASSLARDSSEQYF
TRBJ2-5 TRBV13 CASSLLAGNQETQYF
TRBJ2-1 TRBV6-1 CATRWARGDYNEQFF
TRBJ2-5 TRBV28 CASSLSQLQETQYF
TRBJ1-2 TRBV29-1 CSVVQGMPGYTF
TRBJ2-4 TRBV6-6 CASSYPGQLAKNIQYF
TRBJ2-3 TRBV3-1 CASSQGGAESYTQYF